The 9 T cell receptor beta chains below come from one sample, sequenced in a study of spatial heterogeneity in lung cancer. TCRdb analysed the 5' RACE reads with MiXCR anew, one entry per CDR3 protein. The sample yields about 92,000 distinct CDR3 sequences, 10% to 15% seen once. This sample's time point: sample taken at primary tumor resection. Sequencing covered unsorted whole RNA taken from tumor, nontumor lung or frozen PBMC. The starting material was PBMCs, obtained at surgery. The receptor set was obtained from a male donor with early-stage non-small cell lung cancer.

At least ten counts were recorded for this clonotype. The rearrangement uses TRBV28 and TRBJ1-5; D unresolved. CDR1 MDHEN and CDR2 SYDVKM come from the germline V gene. Trimming pared 6 bases from V and 11 bases from J, leaving 14 bases between. This CDR3 contains 12 residues. The CDR3 region is CASSPSFRTQHF. Written as DNA, the CDR3 is TGTGCCAGCAGCCCCTCCTTCCGAACCCAGCATTTT.

This clonotype was counted only a few times. This CDR3 is CASTEGITEAFF. For the CDR3, the DNA is TGTGCCAGCACGGAGGGGATCACTGAAGCTTTCTTT. The V call is TRBV12-3 or TRBV12-4, the J call TRBJ1-1, with D maybe TRBD1 (5 bases). Trimming removed 7 bases at V and 4 bases at J, with 10 bases between. CDR3 length equals 12 residues.

This clonotype was detected many times. J is TRBJ1-6 and V is TRBV25-1, with unresolved D. The length of the CDR3 is 14 residues. Germline assignment: CDR1 MGHDK and CDR2 SYGVNS. The V end lost 3 bases, the J end lost 10 bases, and 13 bases lay between the germline ends. The CDR3 sequence is CASSDKGPRSPLHF. In nucleotides, the CDR3 is TGTGCCAGCAGTGATAAAGGCCCGAGATCACCCCTCCACTTT.

The chain links TRBV28 to TRBJ1-5; TRBD1 might be the D (6 bases). Looked up from germline, CDR1 is MDHEN and CDR2 is SYDVKM. The CDR3 is made up of 13 amino acids. Trimming removed 11 bases from V and 1 base from J, with 12 bases in between. This chain's CDR3 is CAVRRGSNQPQHF. CDR3 bases: TGTGCCGTGCGCAGGGGAAGCAATCAGCCCCAGCATTTT. Together with reference TRBV28 and TRBJ1-5, the CDR3 gives the full variable domain: DVKVTQSSRYLVKRTGEKVFLECVQDMDHENMFWYRQDPGLGLRLIYFSYDVKMKEKGDIPEGYSVSREKKERFSLILESASTNQTSMYLCAVRRGSNQPQHFGDGTRLSIL.

CDR3 loop: CASSGNRGLSTDTQYF. CDR3 sequence (DNA): TGTGCCAGCAGTGGAAACCGGGGTTTAAGCACAGATACGCAGTATTTT. This chain joins TRBV6-6 and TRBJ2-3; TRBD2 might be the D (5 bases). The CDR3 has 16 residues. Germline V CDR1 and CDR2: MNHNY, SVGAGI (reference sequence). V was pared by 5 bases and J by 0 bases, with 15 bases between.

This clonotype turned up a few times. The V gene is TRBV7-8, the J gene TRBJ2-7, with a tentative D call TRBD2 (6 bases). Trimming removed 5 bases from V and 0 bases from J, with 11 bases in between. The length of the CDR3 is 14 residues. The V gene's germline CDR1 is SGHVS and CDR2 FQNEAQ. CDR3 sequence reads: CASSPSSDSYEQYF. In DNA form, the CDR3 reads TGTGCCAGCAGCCCGTCTAGCGACTCCTACGAGCAGTACTTC.

The chain is built from TRBV20-1 and TRBJ1-6, with D hard to call. The CDR3 runs 13 residues. Per germline, CDR1 DFQATT and CDR2 SNEGSKA (reference sequence). Trimming removed 6 bases from V and 6 bases from J, with 12 bases in between. The CDR3 DNA follows: TGCAGTGCCCGACGGGATCCTAATTCACCCCTCCACTTT. Protein: CSARRDPNSPLHF.

Concerning this clonotype: The junction departs from the called germline gene at one end, perhaps through a read error. This chain uses TRBV7-7 with TRBJ2-2; TRBD1 aligns across 7 bases. This CDR3 is built from 15 residues. CDR1 and CDR2 (germline): SSHAT, FNYEAQ (reference sequence). The CDR3 DNA sequence: TGTGCTAGCAGCCCACGGACAGGGAACACCGGGGAGCTGTTTTTT. This sequence encodes CASSPRTGNTGELFF. Complete variable domain (other parts from reference TRBV7-7 and TRBJ2-2): GAGVSQSPRYKVTKRGQDVTLRCDPISSHATLYWYQQALGQGPEFLTYFNYEAQPDKSGLPSDRFSAERPEGSISTLTIQRTEQRDSAMYRCASSPRTGNTGELFFGEGSRLTVL.

The V and J genes are TRBV2 and TRBJ1-5, with D uncertain. With 4 bases removed from V and 2 bases from J, the gap between germline ends came to 12 bases. Germline V lookup: CDR1 SNHLY, CDR2 FYNNEI. The CDR3 spans 15 residues. Here the CDR3 reads CASSAGSLGNQPQHF. The DNA for the CDR3 is TGTGCCAGCAGTGCGGGCAGCCTGGGCAATCAGCCCCAGCATTTT.